The 3 T cell receptor beta chains below were found in one sample sequenced in a study of T cell repertoires in cytomegalovirus infection. One entry per CDR3 protein, called by TCRdb with MiXCR from the reads. Counted here are about 100,000 distinct CDR3 sequences, 35% to 50% occurring once; the ten biggest clones make up approximately 74%. For these TCRs, the target antigens are not known. Sequenced material: CD8+ T cells from cultured PBMCs, taken from culture after CMV antigen stimulation. These receptors were collected from a human donor in good health (CMV status not recorded). Some clones in this sample may be carry-over from other donors' samples.

This clonotype was seen more than once but under ten times. The chain couples TRBV5-3 to TRBJ2-3, with a weak D call TRBD1 (6 bases). TRBV5-3 is an open reading frame, and its role is uncertain. This CDR3 is built from 15 residues. V gave up 8 bases and J gave up 3 bases, with 19 bases separating them. In nucleotides, the CDR3 is TGTGCCAGCCCGACTCCGGGACACCCAACAGATACGCAGTATTTT. This gives the protein CASPTPGHPTDTQYF.

This chain uses TRBV7-3 with TRBJ1-1, with D unresolved. The CDR3 has 12 residues. The V end lost 2 bases, the J end lost 8 bases, and 9 bases lay between the germline ends. CDR1 is SGHTA and CDR2 is FQGTGA in the germline V gene. The CDR3, as DNA: TGTGCCAGCAGCTTAGGACGGAGGGAAGCTTTCTTT. Its protein product is CASSLGRREAFF.

The chain is built from TRBV7-9 and TRBJ2-7; 7 nucleotides agree with TRBD1. The length of the CDR3 is 13 residues. Germline loops: CDR1 SEHNR, CDR2 FQNEAQ (reference sequence). Trimming cost V 5 bases and J 3 bases; bases outside gene matches: 4. The CDR3 nucleotides are TGTGCCAGCAGCCCCACAGGGGTCTACGAGCAGTACTTC. It specifies CASSPTGVYEQYF.